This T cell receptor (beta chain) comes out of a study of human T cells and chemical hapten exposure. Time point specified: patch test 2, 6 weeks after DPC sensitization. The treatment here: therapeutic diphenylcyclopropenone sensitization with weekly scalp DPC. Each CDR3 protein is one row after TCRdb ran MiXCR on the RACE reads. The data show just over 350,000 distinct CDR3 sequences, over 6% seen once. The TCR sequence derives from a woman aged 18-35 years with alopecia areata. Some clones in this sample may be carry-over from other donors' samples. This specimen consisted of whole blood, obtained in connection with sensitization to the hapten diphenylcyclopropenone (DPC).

CDR3 sequence: CASSHGDRGTGNTIYF. In DNA form, the CDR3 reads TGTGCCAGCAGCCACGGAGACAGGGGGACTGGAAACACCATATATTTT. The chain has TRBV4-2 and TRBJ1-3, with 9 bases matching TRBD1. Germline V CDR1 and CDR2: LGHNA, YNFKEQ. Unmatched junction bases numbered 5, after V lost 3 bases and J lost 2 bases. This CDR3 has 16 residues.